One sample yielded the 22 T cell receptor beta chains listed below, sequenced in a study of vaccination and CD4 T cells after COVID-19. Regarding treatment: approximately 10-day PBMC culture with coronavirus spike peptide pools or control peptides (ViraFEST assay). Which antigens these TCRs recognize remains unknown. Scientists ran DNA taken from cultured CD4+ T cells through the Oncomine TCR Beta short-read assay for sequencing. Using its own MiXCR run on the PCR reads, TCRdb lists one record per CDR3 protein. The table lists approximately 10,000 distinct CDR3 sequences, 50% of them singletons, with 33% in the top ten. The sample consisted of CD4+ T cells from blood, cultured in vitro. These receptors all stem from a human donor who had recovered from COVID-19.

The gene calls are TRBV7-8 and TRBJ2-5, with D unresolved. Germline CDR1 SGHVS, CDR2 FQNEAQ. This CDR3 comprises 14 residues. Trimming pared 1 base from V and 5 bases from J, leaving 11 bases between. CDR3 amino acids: CASSLGFSPETQYF. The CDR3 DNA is TGTGCCAGCAGCTTAGGTTTCTCTCCCGAGACCCAGTACTTC.

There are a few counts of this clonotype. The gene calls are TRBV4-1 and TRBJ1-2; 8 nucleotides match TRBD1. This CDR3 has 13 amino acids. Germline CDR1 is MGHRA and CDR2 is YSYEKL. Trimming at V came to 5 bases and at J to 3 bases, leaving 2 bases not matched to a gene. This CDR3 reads CASSSDRDYGYTF. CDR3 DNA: TGCGCCAGCAGCTCGGACAGGGACTATGGCTACACCTTC.

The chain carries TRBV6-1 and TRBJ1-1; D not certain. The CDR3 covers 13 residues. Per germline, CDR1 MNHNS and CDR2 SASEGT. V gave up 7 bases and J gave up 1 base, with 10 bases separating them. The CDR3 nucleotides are TGTGCCAGCATACTAATTCAGAACACTGAAGCTTTCTTT. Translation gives CASILIQNTEAFF.

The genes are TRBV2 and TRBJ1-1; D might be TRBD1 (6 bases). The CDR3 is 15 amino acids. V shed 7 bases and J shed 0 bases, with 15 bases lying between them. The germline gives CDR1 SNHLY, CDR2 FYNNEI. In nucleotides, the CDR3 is TGTGCCAGCACCCCGCAGAGGGGGATGAACACTGAAGCTTTCTTT. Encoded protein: CASTPQRGMNTEAFF.

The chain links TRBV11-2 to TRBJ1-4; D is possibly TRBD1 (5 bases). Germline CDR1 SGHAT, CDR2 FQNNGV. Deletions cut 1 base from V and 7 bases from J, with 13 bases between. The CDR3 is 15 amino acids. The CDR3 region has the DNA TGTGCCAGCAGCTTAGGGGACTTAACGGCTGAAAAACTGTTTTTT. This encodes CASSLGDLTAEKLFF. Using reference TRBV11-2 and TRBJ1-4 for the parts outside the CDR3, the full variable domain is EAGVAQSPRYKIIEKRQSVAFWCNPISGHATLYWYQQILGQGPKLLIQFQNNGVVDDSQLPKDRFSAERLKGVDSTLKIQPAKLEDSAVYLCASSLGDLTAEKLFFGSGTQLSVL.

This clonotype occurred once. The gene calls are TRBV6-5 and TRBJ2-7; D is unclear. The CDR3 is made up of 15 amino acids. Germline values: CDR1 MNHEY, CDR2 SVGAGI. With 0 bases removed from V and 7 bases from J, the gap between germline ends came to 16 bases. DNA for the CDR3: TGTGCCAGCAGTTACTCGACCCAAATTGCCGGAGAGCAGTACTTC. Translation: CASSYSTQIAGEQYF.

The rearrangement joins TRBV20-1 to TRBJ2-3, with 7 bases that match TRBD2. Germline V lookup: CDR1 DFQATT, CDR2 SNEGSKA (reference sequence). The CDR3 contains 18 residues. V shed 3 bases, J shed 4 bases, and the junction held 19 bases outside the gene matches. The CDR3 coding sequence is TGCAGTGCTAGGCGACCTGGGGGGGACTACTGGGGGGCAGATACGCAGTATTTT. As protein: CSARRPGGDYWGADTQYF.

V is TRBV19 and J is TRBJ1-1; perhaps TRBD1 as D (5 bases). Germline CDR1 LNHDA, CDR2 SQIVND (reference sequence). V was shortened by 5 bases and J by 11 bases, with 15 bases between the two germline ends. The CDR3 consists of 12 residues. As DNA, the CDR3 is TGTGCCAGTAGTGTACTGGGGGGGAGTGCTTTCTTT. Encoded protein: CASSVLGGSAFF.

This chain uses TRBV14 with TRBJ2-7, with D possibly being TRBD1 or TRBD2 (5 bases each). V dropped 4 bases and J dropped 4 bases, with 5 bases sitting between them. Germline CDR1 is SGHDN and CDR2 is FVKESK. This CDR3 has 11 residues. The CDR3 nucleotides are TGTGCCAGCAGCCGGGGGTACGAGCAGTACTTC. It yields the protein CASSRGYEQYF.

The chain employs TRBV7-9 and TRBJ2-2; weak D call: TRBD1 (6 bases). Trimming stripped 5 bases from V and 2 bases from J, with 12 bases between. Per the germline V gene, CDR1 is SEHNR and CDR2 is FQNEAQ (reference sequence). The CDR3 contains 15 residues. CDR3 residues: CASSLAQGNTGELFF. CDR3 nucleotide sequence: TGTGCCAGCAGCCTTGCACAGGGTAACACCGGGGAGCTGTTTTTT.

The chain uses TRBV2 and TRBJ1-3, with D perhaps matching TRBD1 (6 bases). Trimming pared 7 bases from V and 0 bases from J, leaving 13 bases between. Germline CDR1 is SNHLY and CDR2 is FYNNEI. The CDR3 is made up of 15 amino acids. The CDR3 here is CASIRGIGSGNTIYF. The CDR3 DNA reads TGTGCCAGCATCAGGGGAATTGGCTCTGGAAACACCATATATTTT.

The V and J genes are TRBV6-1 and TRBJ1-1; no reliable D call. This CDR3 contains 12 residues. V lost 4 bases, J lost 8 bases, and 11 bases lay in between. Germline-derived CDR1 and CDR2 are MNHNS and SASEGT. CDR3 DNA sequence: TGTGCCAGCAGTGGGGGTTTCGGGGAAGCTTTCTTT. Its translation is CASSGGFGEAFF.

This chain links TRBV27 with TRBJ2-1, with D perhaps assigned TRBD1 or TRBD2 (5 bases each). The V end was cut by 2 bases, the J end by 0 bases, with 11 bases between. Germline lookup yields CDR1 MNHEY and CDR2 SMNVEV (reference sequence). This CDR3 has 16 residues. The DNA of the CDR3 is TGTGCCAGCAGTTTACGAGTGGGGGTCTCCTACAATGAGCAGTTCTTC. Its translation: CASSLRVGVSYNEQFF.

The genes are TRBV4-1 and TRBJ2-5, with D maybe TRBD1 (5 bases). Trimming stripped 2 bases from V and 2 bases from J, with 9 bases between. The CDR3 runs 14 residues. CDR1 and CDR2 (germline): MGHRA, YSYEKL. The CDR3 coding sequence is TGCGCCAGCAGCCAAAAAGGGGAACAAGAGACCCAGTACTTC. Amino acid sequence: CASSQKGEQETQYF.

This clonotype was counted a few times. The CDR3 DNA is TGTGCCAGTAAGTCTCGTACCTTGAACACTGAAGCTTTCTTT. Its protein product is CASKSRTLNTEAFF. The rearrangement links TRBV19 to TRBJ1-1; D gene unclear. The germline gives CDR1 LNHDA, CDR2 SQIVND (reference sequence). The CDR3 has 14 residues. Deletions cut 7 bases from V and 0 bases from J, with 12 bases between.

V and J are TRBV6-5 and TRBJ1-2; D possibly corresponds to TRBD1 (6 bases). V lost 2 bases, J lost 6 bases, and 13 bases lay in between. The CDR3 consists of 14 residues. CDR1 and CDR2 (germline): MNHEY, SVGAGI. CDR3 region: CASSYRGSINGYTF. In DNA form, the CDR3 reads TGTGCCAGCAGTTACAGGGGGTCAATTAATGGCTACACCTTC.

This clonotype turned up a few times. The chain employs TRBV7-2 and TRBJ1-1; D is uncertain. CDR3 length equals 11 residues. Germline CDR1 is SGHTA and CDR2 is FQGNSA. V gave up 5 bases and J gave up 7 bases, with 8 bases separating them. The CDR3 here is CASSRIGEAFF. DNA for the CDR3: TGTGCCAGCAGCCGTATAGGTGAAGCTTTCTTT.

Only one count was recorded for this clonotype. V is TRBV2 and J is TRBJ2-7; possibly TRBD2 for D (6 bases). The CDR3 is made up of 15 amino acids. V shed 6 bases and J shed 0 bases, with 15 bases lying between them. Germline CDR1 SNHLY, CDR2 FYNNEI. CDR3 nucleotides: TGTGCCAGCAGCGGTGGGACTGCGAGCTCCTACGAGCAGTACTTC. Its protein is CASSGGTASSYEQYF.

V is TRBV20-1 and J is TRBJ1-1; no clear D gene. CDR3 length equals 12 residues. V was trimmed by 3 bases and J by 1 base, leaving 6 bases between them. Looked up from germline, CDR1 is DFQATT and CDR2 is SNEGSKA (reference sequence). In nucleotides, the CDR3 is TGCAGTGCTAGTTCGGGGAACACTGAAGCTTTCTTT. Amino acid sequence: CSASSGNTEAFF.

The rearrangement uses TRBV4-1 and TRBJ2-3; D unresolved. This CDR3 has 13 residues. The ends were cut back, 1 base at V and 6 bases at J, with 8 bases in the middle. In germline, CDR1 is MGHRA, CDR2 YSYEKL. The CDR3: CASSQVQVDTQYF. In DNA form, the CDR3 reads TGCGCCAGCAGCCAAGTCCAGGTGGATACGCAGTATTTT.

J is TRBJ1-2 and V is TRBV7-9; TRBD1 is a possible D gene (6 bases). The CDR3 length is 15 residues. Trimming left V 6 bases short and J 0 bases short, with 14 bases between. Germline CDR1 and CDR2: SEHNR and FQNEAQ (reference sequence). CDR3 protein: CASSTSGQPNYGYTF. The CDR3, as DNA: TGTGCCAGCAGTACATCCGGACAGCCTAACTATGGCTACACCTTC.

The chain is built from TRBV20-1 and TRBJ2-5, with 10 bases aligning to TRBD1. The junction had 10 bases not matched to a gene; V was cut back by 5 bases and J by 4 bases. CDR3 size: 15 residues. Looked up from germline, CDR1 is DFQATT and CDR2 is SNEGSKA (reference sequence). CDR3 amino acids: CSAGNRDRGRETQYF. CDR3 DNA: TGCAGTGCTGGGAATCGGGACAGGGGCAGAGAGACCCAGTACTTC.